These 19 T cell receptor beta chains were sequenced from one sample in a study of T cell responses to AZD1222 COVID-19 vaccine. Sequencing used immunoSEQ multiplex PCR; TCRdb keeps in-frame clones, though not all of them. The sample includes approximately 88,000 clones, just over 90% of them seen just once. The material was peripheral blood, obtained 28 days after the second AZD1222 dose. The receptors shown here come from an adult who received the AZD1222 COVID-19 vaccine.

The rearrangement joins TRBV2 to TRBJ1-1; no reliable D call. Trimming shortened V by 4 bases and J by 0 bases, and 9 bases separated the two germline ends. Per the germline V gene, CDR1 is SNHLY and CDR2 is FYNNEI. CDR3 size: 14 residues. In nucleotides, the CDR3 is TGTGCCAGCAGTGTGGCTAGACTGAACACTGAAGCTTTCTTT. Amino acid sequence: CASSVARLNTEAFF.

The chain is built from TRBV6-5 and TRBJ1-1; D gene uncertain. V lost 7 bases to trimming and J lost 7 bases, with 19 bases between them. Germline loops: CDR1 MNHEY, CDR2 SVGAGI. The CDR3 loop spans 14 amino acids. The DNA for the CDR3 is TGTGCCAGCAACCCAAATCTGGCCCCAAGTGAAGCTTTCTTT. This gives the protein CASNPNLAPSEAFF.

The chain links TRBV9 to TRBJ2-5; TRBD2 agrees at 10 bases. The J segment lost 5 bases and the V segment lost 4 bases, leaving 8 bases of the junction unmatched. The CDR3 runs to 15 residues. CDR1 is SGDLS and CDR2 is YYNGEE in the germline V gene. The CDR3 region has the DNA TGTGCCAGCAGCACCAGCGGGGGGGCCGGGGAGACCCAGTACTTC. Translating gives CASSTSGGAGETQYF.

This sequence joins TRBV7-2 and TRBJ1-4; TRBD1 agrees at 7 bases. V shed 1 base, J shed 7 bases, and the junction held 6 bases outside the gene matches. CDR3 size: 15 residues. CDR1 and CDR2 (germline): SGHTA, FQGNSA. CDR3 residues: CASSLGGGYSEKLFF. DNA for the CDR3: TGTGCCAGCAGCTTAGGAGGGGGCTATAGTGAAAAACTGTTTTTT.

This sequence joins TRBV19 and TRBJ2-1, with 10 bases that match TRBD2. Germline V gene lookup returns CDR1 LNHDA and CDR2 SQIVND (reference sequence). With 6 bases clipped from V and 0 bases from J, the junction kept 11 bases outside the gene matches. This CDR3 comprises 18 residues. The CDR3: CASRNGAGGRSSYNEQFF. CDR3 bases: TGTGCCAGTAGAAACGGAGCGGGGGGGCGTTCCTCCTACAATGAGCAGTTCTTC.

The CDR3 DNA follows: TGTGCCAGCAGCCCGACGACAGGGGTCAACGAGCAGTACTTC. As protein: CASSPTTGVNEQYF. V usage is TRBV9 and J usage is TRBJ2-7, with 8 nucleotides matching TRBD1. After removal of 4 bases from V and 5 bases from J, the junction contained 8 bases not matched to a gene. Germline V gives CDR1 SGDLS, CDR2 YYNGEE. The CDR3 contains 14 residues.

The chain has TRBV4-2 and TRBJ2-3, with D unclear. The CDR3 loop spans 14 amino acids. Germline CDR1 reads LGHNA; CDR2 reads YNFKEQ. Deletions cut 1 base from V and 2 bases from J, with 7 bases between. The CDR3 sequence: CASSQVLTTDTQYF. CDR3 coding DNA: TGTGCCAGCAGCCAAGTTCTAACCACAGATACGCAGTATTTT.

This chain connects TRBV18 to TRBJ2-4; D is perhaps TRBD2 (6 bases). This CDR3 spans 17 amino acids. Germline V gene data show CDR1 as KGHSH and CDR2 as LQKENI. V was cut by 3 bases and J by 0 bases, with 15 bases left in between. CDR3 in DNA: TGTGCCAGCTCACCTCTCCGCGGGGCACTAGCCAAAAACATTCAGTACTTC. Residues: CASSPLRGALAKNIQYF.

The V and J genes are TRBV11-3 and TRBJ2-7, with 11 bases matching TRBD1. V trimming: 6 bases; J trimming: 7 bases; junction bases outside the gene matches: 11. The CDR3 is made up of 15 amino acids. Germline assignment: CDR1 SGHNT and CDR2 YENEEA. CDR3 sequence: CASSSRTGGLQEQYF. The CDR3 DNA reads as TGTGCCAGCAGTTCACGGACAGGGGGCTTACAGGAGCAGTACTTC.

This CDR3 reads CAVSTRGASSYEQYF. The CDR3 DNA sequence: TGTGCCGTTTCGACCCGCGGAGCCAGCTCCTACGAGCAGTACTTC. The rearrangement joins TRBV6-5 to TRBJ2-7; D is uncertain. The CDR3 covers 15 residues. Per the germline V gene, CDR1 is MNHEY and CDR2 is SVGAGI. V was shortened by 11 bases and J by 0 bases, with 20 bases between the two germline ends.

The chain uses TRBV19 and TRBJ2-7; TRBD1 aligns across 10 bases. CDR1 and CDR2 (germline): LNHDA, SQIVND (reference sequence). The trim removed 6 bases at V and 1 base at J, leaving 6 bases unmatched. The CDR3 consists of 15 residues. The CDR3, as DNA: TGTGCCAGTAGAAGGTGGGGACAGGGGTCCTACGAGCAGTACTTC. Amino acids: CASRRWGQGSYEQYF.

The genes are TRBV20-1 and TRBJ2-1; TRBD2 aligns across 9 bases. CDR1 is DFQATT, CDR2 SNEGSKA, per germline (reference sequence). CDR3 length equals 16 residues. V was clipped by 3 bases and J by 7 bases; unmatched bases: 13. The CDR3 DNA reads as TGCAGTGCTAGTTTCGAGCGGGGGGCCGTAAGGAATGAGCAGTTCTTC. Translation: CSASFERGAVRNEQFF.

The gene calls are TRBV10-2 and TRBJ2-3, with a weak D call TRBD2 (6 bases). The CDR3 has 15 amino acids. The V gene's germline CDR1 is WSHSY and CDR2 SAAADI. V lost 4 bases and J lost 1, with 12 bases in between. CDR3 in amino acids: CASSGGTGRTDTQYF. In nucleotides, the CDR3 is TGCGCCAGCAGTGGGGGGACTGGACGCACAGATACGCAGTATTTT.

CDR3 amino acids: CASSLAGRTGDFGYTF. CDR3 nucleotides: TGCGCCAGCAGCTTGGCTGGTAGGACAGGGGATTTTGGCTACACCTTC. The chain is built from TRBV5-1 and TRBJ1-2; 9 bases are shared with TRBD1. The CDR3 runs to 16 residues. V shed 0 bases, J shed 7 bases, and the junction held 10 bases outside the gene matches. Germline CDR1 SGHRS, CDR2 YFSETQ.

CDR3 in DNA: TGTGCCAGCAGCTCCAATCCCGGACAGAGGCTGTTTTTT. Its protein product is CASSSNPGQRLFF. The chain carries TRBV7-3 and TRBJ2-2, with D possibly TRBD1 on 6 matching bases. CDR3 length: 13 amino acids. With 4 bases removed from V and 13 bases from J, the gap between germline ends came to 16 bases. Germline CDR1 reads SGHTA; CDR2 reads FQGTGA. Full variable domain (missing parts from reference TRBV7-3 and TRBJ2-2): GAGVSQTPSNKVTEKGKYVELRCDPISGHTALYWYRQSLGQGPEFLIYFQGTGAADDSGLPNDRFFAVRPEGSVSTLKIQRTERGDSAVYLCASSSNPGQRLFFGEGSRLTVL.

The CDR3 DNA follows: TGTGCCAGCTCACCTACGGACAGGGTACGCGATCAGCCCCAGCATTTT. The encoded protein is CASSPTDRVRDQPQHF. This sequence joins TRBV18 and TRBJ1-5; TRBD1 agrees at 8 bases. Looked up from germline, CDR1 is KGHSH and CDR2 is LQKENI. V dropped 3 bases and J dropped 5; count of bases not matched to a gene: 9. This CDR3 spans 16 amino acids.

CDR3 sequence (DNA): TGTGCCAGTAGTATAGTCAGATCTCCAGGGGAAGCCGGGGAGCTGTTTTTT. It specifies CASSIVRSPGEAGELFF. The chain recombines TRBV19 with TRBJ2-2, with D tentatively TRBD1 (6 bases). From germline, CDR1 is LNHDA and CDR2 SQIVND (reference sequence). Trimming removed 1 base at V and 6 bases at J, with 18 bases between. The CDR3 contains 17 residues.

The chain couples TRBV6-5 to TRBJ2-2; 9 bases match TRBD1. CDR3 length equals 15 residues. After removal of 6 bases from V and 3 bases from J, the junction contained 5 bases not matched to a gene. Germline V gene data show CDR1 as MNHEY and CDR2 as SVGAGI. CDR3 loop: CASRADRGYTGELFF. DNA of the CDR3: TGTGCCAGCAGGGCGGACAGGGGATACACCGGGGAGCTGTTTTTT.

The rearrangement joins TRBV27 to TRBJ2-1; the D gene is possibly TRBD2 (5 bases). The CDR3 covers 15 residues. The germline gives CDR1 MNHEY, CDR2 SMNVEV (reference sequence). V gave up 4 bases and J gave up 2 bases, with 12 bases separating them. The CDR3 sequence: CASSSGLAAYNEQFF. In DNA, the CDR3 is TGTGCCAGCAGTTCGGGCCTAGCAGCCTACAATGAGCAGTTCTTC.